What follows is one TCR beta chain and its context. Its antigen is as yet unknown. Deletions cut 7 bases from V and 5 bases from J, with 26 bases between. Germline values: CDR1 LNHDA, CDR2 SQIVND (reference sequence). The CDR3 sequence is 18 residues long. Sequenced by immunoSEQ multiplex PCR; TCRdb stores in-frame clones only, minus some. This table has around 99,000 clones, 92% appearing once. This sample is drawn from a study of siplizumab effects on memory and regulatory T cells. Overall study results and limits: Relative to controls at 26.9%, mappable alloreactive CD4+ clones exhibited a mean Treg-derived proportion of under 75% with siplizumab. Siplizumab cultures yielded proliferating Tregs whose suppressive function was not confirmed.

The rearrangement joins TRBV19 to TRBJ1-4; TRBD1 might be the D (5 bases). The material sequenced was Tregs sorted from blood. This receptor was taken from a human donor in good health. The CDR3 nucleotides are TGTGCCAGTATCCCAGGGAGGGTGGAAGAGTTCTCAAATGAAAAACTGTTTTTT. Amino acids: CASIPGRVEEFSNEKLFF. The full variable domain, rest sourced from reference TRBV19 and TRBJ1-4, is DGGITQSPKYLFRKEGQNVTLSCEQNLNHDAMYWYRQDPGQGLRLIYYSQIVNDFQKGDIAEGYSVSREKKESFPLTVTSAQKNPTAFYLCASIPGRVEEFSNEKLFFGSGTQLSVL.